A single sample is the source of the 25 T cell receptor beta chains below, sequenced in a study of cytomegalovirus exposure and HLA in healthy donors. The PCR used 60 Vbeta and 13 Jbeta primers. Generated by immunoSEQ multiplex PCR, the TCRdb table keeps only in-frame clones and is missing some. The sample has about 190,000 clones, roughly 80% seen once; the top ten hold roughly 1.6%. What was sequenced was PBMCs. These receptors all come from a woman under 30 in good health and CMV-seronegative.

This chain connects TRBV9 to TRBJ1-1; D might be TRBD1 (5 bases). V gave up 4 bases and J gave up 0 bases, with 10 bases separating them. CDR3 length equals 14 residues. CDR1 is SGDLS and CDR2 is YYNGEE in the germline V gene. CDR3 in amino acids: CASSPPGLNTEAFF. As DNA, the CDR3 is TGTGCCAGCAGCCCCCCAGGGCTGAACACTGAAGCTTTCTTT.

The rearrangement joins TRBV4-2 to TRBJ1-2; D gene ambiguous. Germline V CDR1 and CDR2: LGHNA, YNFKEQ. The CDR3 length is 15 residues. V was trimmed by 1 base and J by 0 bases, leaving 9 bases between them. CDR3 nucleotides: TGTGCCAGCAGCCAAGTAGGAGAGTCTAACTATGGCTACACCTTC. It translates to CASSQVGESNYGYTF.

The J gene is TRBJ2-3, the V gene TRBV19; D is unclear. The V gene lost 2 bases and the J gene lost 2 bases, with 11 bases spanning the gap. The germline gives CDR1 LNHDA, CDR2 SQIVND (reference sequence). The CDR3 runs 15 residues. The CDR3 protein is CASSIRGTYTDTQYF. The CDR3 bases are TGTGCCAGTAGTATACGCGGAACCTACACAGATACGCAGTATTTT.

The V gene is TRBV5-6, the J gene TRBJ1-2, with TRBD1 as a possible D gene (5 bases). CDR3 size: 17 residues. V lost 2 bases to trimming and J lost 0 bases, with 17 bases between them. Per germline, CDR1 SGHDT and CDR2 YYEEEE. The CDR3 bases are TGTGCCAGCAGCTTCACCCTAGACAGTTTAGCTAACTATGGCTACACCTTC. It specifies CASSFTLDSLANYGYTF.

This clone was detected only once. The chain carries TRBV9 and TRBJ2-3; D not resolved. Between the trimmed V and J ends, which lost 0 bases and 2 bases, there was a span of 13 bases. This CDR3 region has 16 residues. Germline CDR1 SGDLS, CDR2 YYNGEE. CDR3 DNA: TGTGCCAGCAGCGTAGTTGGCAGATTTTTCACAGATACGCAGTATTTT. Translated: CASSVVGRFFTDTQYF.

The V call is TRBV29-1, the J call TRBJ2-1; TRBD2 is a possible D gene (6 bases). V lost 7 bases, J lost 2 bases, and 12 bases lay in between. Germline CDR1 SQVTM, CDR2 ANQGSEA. CDR3 size: 13 residues. The CDR3 nucleotides are TGCAGCGCTCGGGACTCCACCTACAATGAGCAGTTCTTC. It yields the protein CSARDSTYNEQFF.

The genes are TRBV7-6 and TRBJ2-1, with TRBD1 identical over 11 bases. This CDR3 has 17 amino acids. Germline-derived CDR1 and CDR2 are SGHVS and FNYEAQ. V lost 1 base, J lost 2 bases, and 4 bases stayed unmatched. CDR3 DNA: TGTGCCAGCAGCTTAGATGGGACAGGGGGGACCTACAATGAGCAGTTCTTC. It encodes CASSLDGTGGTYNEQFF.

This sequence joins TRBV10-3 and TRBJ2-1; 9 bases match TRBD2. The V and J ends lost 4 bases and 5 bases, in that order; junction bases with no gene match: 15. In germline, CDR1 is ENHRY, CDR2 SYGVKD. The CDR3 has 18 amino acids. The CDR3 nucleotides read TGTGCCATCAGTGGACCGGGAGCACGGCGGGAGGGCCACAATGAGCAGTTCTTC. As protein: CAISGPGARREGHNEQFF.

This clone was detected only a few times. V gene TRBV18 combines with J gene TRBJ1-3; no clear D gene. With 2 bases removed from V and 2 bases from J, the gap between germline ends came to 13 bases. The CDR3 is made up of 16 amino acids. Germline CDR1 reads KGHSH; CDR2 reads LQKENI. CDR3 sequence reads: CASSPVSSLTGNTIYF. The CDR3 DNA reads as TGTGCCAGCTCACCAGTGTCGAGTCTAACTGGAAACACCATATATTTT.

This chain connects TRBV5-4 to TRBJ2-1, with 9 positions matching TRBD1. CDR3 length: 16 residues. J lost 9 bases, V lost 4 bases, and 14 bases had no gene match. Germline V gene sequence: CDR1 SGHNT, CDR2 YYREEE (reference sequence). The CDR3 protein is CASSPGTTGGRSEQFF. The DNA for the CDR3 is TGTGCCAGCAGCCCAGGGACGACAGGGGGAAGGAGTGAGCAGTTCTTC. The variable domain in full, completed from reference TRBV5-4 and TRBJ2-1, reads ETGVTQSPTHLIKTRGQQVTLRCSSQSGHNTVSWYQQALGQGPQFIFQYYREEENGRGNFPPRFSGLQFPNYSSELNVNALELDDSALYLCASSPGTTGGRSEQFFGPGTRLTVL.

J is TRBJ2-1 and V is TRBV12-5, with 8 bases that match TRBD2. In germline, CDR1 is LGHNT, CDR2 FRNRAP. This CDR3 comprises 13 residues. J was trimmed by 8 bases and V by 7 bases; bases with no gene match: 7. CDR3 sequence: CASAFTGGDEQFF. Here the CDR3 DNA reads TGTGCTAGTGCCTTTACGGGGGGGGATGAGCAGTTCTTC. The full variable domain, in which reference TRBV12-5 and TRBJ2-1 provide the parts outside the CDR3, is DARVTQTPRHKVTEMGQEVTMRCQPILGHNTVFWYRQTMMQGLELLAYFRNRAPLDDSGMPKDRFSAEMPDATLATLKIQPSEPRDSAVYFCASAFTGGDEQFFGPGTRLTVL.

Regarding this clone: Other DNA variants within this sample encode the same CDR3. The V gene is TRBV27, the J gene TRBJ2-1, with 9 bases aligning to TRBD2. The germline V gene has CDR1 MNHEY and CDR2 SMNVEV (reference sequence). The CDR3 runs to 14 residues. The V gene end was trimmed by 5 bases and the J gene end by 3 bases; junction bases not matched to a gene: 2. The CDR3 is CASSLSGSYNEQFF. The CDR3 DNA follows: TGTGCCAGCAGTCTTAGCGGGAGCTACAATGAGCAGTTCTTC.

This chain joins TRBV19 and TRBJ2-1; no definite D call. Germline V gene sequence: CDR1 LNHDA, CDR2 SQIVND (reference sequence). The CDR3 is made up of 14 amino acids. V was pared by 4 bases and J by 6 bases, with 13 bases between. The CDR3 is CASSRLGLTNEQFF. The CDR3 nucleotides are TGTGCCAGTAGTAGGTTGGGCTTAACCAATGAGCAGTTCTTC.

The chain recombines TRBV5-4 with TRBJ2-1, with D uncertain. The CDR3 extends over 12 amino acids. The germline V gene has CDR1 SGHNT and CDR2 YYREEE (reference sequence). Trimming stripped 4 bases from V and 5 bases from J, with 7 bases between. The CDR3 nucleotides read TGTGCCAGCAGCGGAACTAACAATGAGCAGTTCTTC. It is translated as CASSGTNNEQFF.

The chain links TRBV5-6 to TRBJ1-6, with 10 bases aligning to TRBD1. The V gene's germline CDR1 is SGHDT and CDR2 YYEEEE. The CDR3 spans 18 residues. The J segment lost 10 bases and the V segment lost 1 base, leaving 14 bases of the junction unmatched. The CDR3, as DNA: TGTGCCAGCAGCTTGTTTGTAAGTGTCGGGACAGGGGAATCACCCCTCCACTTT. Protein: CASSLFVSVGTGESPLHF. The full variable domain, completed using reference TRBV5-6 and TRBJ1-6, is DAGVTQSPTHLIKTRGQQVTLRCSPKSGHDTVSWYQQALGQGPQFIFQYYEEEERQRGNFPDRFSGHQFPNYSSELNVNALLLGDSALYLCASSLFVSVGTGESPLHFGNGTRLTVT.

The chain couples TRBV7-9 to TRBJ2-7; 10 bases map to TRBD1. With V trimmed by 3 bases and J by 5 bases, 4 bases remained unmatched. The CDR3 runs to 14 residues. CDR1 and CDR2 from the germline V gene are SEHNR and FQNEAQ (reference sequence). The CDR3 sequence: CASSFDRGRHEQYF. In nucleotides, the CDR3 is TGTGCCAGCAGCTTCGACAGGGGGCGCCACGAGCAGTACTTC.

The chain carries TRBV5-1 and TRBJ2-1; TRBD2 might be the D (5 bases). This CDR3 is built from 13 residues. The V end was cut by 0 bases, the J end by 14 bases, with 15 bases between. Germline loops: CDR1 SGHRS, CDR2 YFSETQ. The CDR3 spells CASSLEVRERKFF. The CDR3 nucleotides read TGCGCCAGCAGCTTGGAGGTCCGGGAACGCAAGTTCTTC.

The chain uses TRBV4-1 and TRBJ2-1, with a tentative D call TRBD2 (5 bases). The germline V and J ends were trimmed by 4 bases and 5 bases, with 15 bases remaining between them. CDR1 MGHRA and CDR2 YSYEKL come from the germline V gene. CDR3 size: 15 residues. Written as DNA, the CDR3 is TGCGCCAGCAGCCCACGGGCTAGCTTTGACAATGAGCAGTTCTTC. This codes for CASSPRASFDNEQFF.

The chain links TRBV7-9 to TRBJ2-1; TRBD2 is a possible D gene (6 bases). The germline gives CDR1 SEHNR, CDR2 FQNEAQ (reference sequence). The CDR3 is made up of 16 amino acids. Trimming left V 5 bases short and J 8 bases short, with 22 bases between. The CDR3 region has the DNA TGTGCCAGCAGCCCGACCGGGACTCGAATGGGTTATGAGCAGTTCTTC. Residues: CASSPTGTRMGYEQFF.

This clone has just one count. The chain joins TRBV12-5 to TRBJ1-5; 11 nucleotides align to TRBD1. Germline loops: CDR1 LGHNT, CDR2 FRNRAP. The ends lost 6 bases at V and 6 bases at J; junction bases unmatched: 10. This CDR3 contains 16 residues. In DNA, the CDR3 is TGTGCTAGTGGCCTATTGGTGGACAGGGGGCTTCAGCCCCAGCATTTT. Translating gives CASGLLVDRGLQPQHF.

This clone has a single count. The CDR3 DNA follows: TGTGCCAGCAGTGCCCATGGGCGCGGGCTTTACAATGAGCAGTTCTTC. Its protein is CASSAHGRGLYNEQFF. The chain links TRBV25-1 to TRBJ2-1; D might be TRBD2 (5 bases). CDR3 length: 16 amino acids. Trimming removed 4 bases at V and 4 bases at J, with 17 bases between. Looked up from germline, CDR1 is MGHDK and CDR2 is SYGVNS.

The chain combines TRBV11-2 with TRBJ2-7; 11 bases are shared with TRBD2. The germline V gene encodes CDR1 SGHAT and CDR2 FQNNGV. Trimming at V came to 5 bases and at J to 0 bases, leaving 6 bases not matched to a gene. CDR3 length equals 16 residues. The CDR3 DNA is TGTGCCAGCAGCGCTGGGACTAGCGGTTTCTCCTACGAGCAGTACTTC. Its protein product is CASSAGTSGFSYEQYF.

The chain has TRBV28 and TRBJ2-7, with 10 bases lining up with TRBD1. The V and J ends lost 6 bases and 4 bases, in that order; junction bases with no gene match: 9. CDR1 is MDHEN and CDR2 is SYDVKM in the germline V gene. This CDR3 has 15 amino acids. The CDR3 sequence is CASSPSGTGEYEQYV. The CDR3 nucleotides are TGTGCCAGCAGCCCCTCCGGGACAGGGGAGTACGAGCAGTACGTC.

J is TRBJ2-7 and V is TRBV7-9; D might be TRBD1 (6 bases). CDR3 size: 12 residues. Germline lookup yields CDR1 SEHNR and CDR2 FQNEAQ (reference sequence). V lost 4 bases to trimming and J lost 6 bases, with 10 bases between them. For the CDR3, the DNA is TGTGCCAGCAGCTCACAGGGTCGCGAGCAGTACTTC. Translating gives CASSSQGREQYF.

This clone was observed a few times. The CDR3 loop is CASSLWTSGSYEQYF. CDR3 nucleotide sequence: TGTGCCAGCAGCCTGTGGACTAGCGGGAGCTACGAGCAGTACTTC. The rearrangement joins TRBV4-2 to TRBJ2-7, with 13 bases matching TRBD2. The CDR3 has 15 residues. Germline CDR1 reads LGHNA; CDR2 reads YNFKEQ. J was trimmed by 3 bases and V by 4 bases; bases with no gene match: 3.